The rows below give T cell receptor beta chains drawn from one sample of a study of post-analysis software for immune sequencing data. TCRdb reprocessed the PCR reads via MiXCR and lists one record per CDR3 protein. The data show 550,000 to 700,000 distinct CDR3 sequences, 44% seen once. Sequenced: blood. These TCRs come from a girl aged 10 to 17 with multiple sclerosis. Both conserved end residues are part of each CDR3. Each record gives: J gene, clone size, V gene, D gene, CDR3 DNA, CDR3 protein. The D gene is left open where the match is weak. The size of a clone is reported for some rows only, either as once, few or many, or as a class for expanded clones.

>TRBJ2-1|-|TRBV29-1|-
TGCAGCGTTGATAGAACGGACTACAATGAGCAGTTCTTC
CSVDRTDYNEQFF
>TRBJ2-7|few|TRBV12-3/TRBV12-4|TRBD2
TGTGCCAGCAGTTTGTCCGGGACTAGCGCATACGAGCAGTACTTC
CASSLSGTSAYEQYF
>TRBJ1-1|-|TRBV7-9|-
TGTGCCAGCAGCTTTCGATTCCGACAGCCCCTCACTGAAGCTTTCTTT
CASSFRFRQPLTEAFF
>TRBJ2-5|-|TRBV5-1|-
TGCGCCAGCAGCTTAGACGGACGTCGGCCGGGATTCCAAGAGACCCAGTACTTC
CASSLDGRRPGFQETQYF
>TRBJ2-7|-|TRBV18|-
TGTGCCAGCTCACCGGCTGGACAGACCTCCTACGAGCAGTACTTC
CASSPAGQTSYEQYF
>TRBJ1-6|-|TRBV2|TRBD1
TGTGCCAGCAGTGAACGACAGGGTTTGGTGACAAATTCACCCCTCCACTTT
CASSERQGLVTNSPLHF
>TRBJ1-2|-|TRBV12-3/TRBV12-4|-
TGTGCCAGCAGTTTAGCCGGGACAACACCTTATGGCTACACCTTC
CASSLAGTTPYGYTF
>TRBJ1-1|-|TRBV2|-
TGTGCCAGCAAAGGAGATCTCACTGAAGCTTTCTTT
CASKGDLTEAFF
>TRBJ1-5|-|TRBV12-3/TRBV12-4|TRBD1
TGTGCCAGCAGTTTAGCAGGGACAGGGTTGAGCAATCAGCCCCAGCATTTT
CASSLAGTGLSNQPQHF
>TRBJ2-1|once|TRBV12-3/TRBV12-4|TRBD1
TGTGCCAGCAGTCCATTACAGGGGGCAAGGGAGTTCTTC
CASSPLQGAREFF
>TRBJ1-2|-|TRBV2|-
TGTGCCAGCAGGGATGGGGTGACCCGCGGCTATGGCTACACCTTC
CASRDGVTRGYGYTF
>TRBJ2-7|few|TRBV20-1|-
TGCAGTGCTAGAGATGGGCAGACCTACGAGCAGTACTTC
CSARDGQTYEQYF
>TRBJ2-1|few|TRBV4-1|-
TGCGCCACCTCCAGGGGCGGGATGGCTGAGCAGTTCTTC
CATSRGGMAEQFF
>TRBJ2-5|few|TRBV12-3/TRBV12-4|-
TGTGCCAGCAGTCCTGGGCCAGGGGACTTCCAAGAGACCCAGTACTTC
CASSPGPGDFQETQYF
>TRBJ1-2|-|TRBV20-1|TRBD1
TGCAGTGCTAGAGACCCCCGGGACAGGGACCCTGGCTACACCTTC
CSARDPRDRDPGYTF
>TRBJ2-5|-|TRBV10-3|TRBD1
TGTGCCATCAGTGCGGACAGGGAAGAGACCCAGTACTTC
CAISADREETQYF
>TRBJ2-3|-|TRBV5-6|-
TGTGCCAGCAGCTTGGGAACAGTTTCAGATACGCAGTATTTT
CASSLGTVSDTQYF
>TRBJ2-3|-|TRBV12-3/TRBV12-4|-
TGTGCCAGCAGTTTCGGGGGATGGAATACGCAGTATTTT
CASSFGGWNTQYF
>TRBJ2-6|-|TRBV10-3|TRBD2
TGTGCCACCTCTAGCGGACCCTCTGGGGCCAACGTCCTGACTTTC
CATSSGPSGANVLTF
>TRBJ1-5|-|TRBV12-3/TRBV12-4|-
TGTACCAGCAGTCCCAGCAGGCGGGATCAGCCCCAGCATTTT
CTSSPSRRDQPQHF
>TRBJ2-1|-|TRBV5-1|TRBD2
TGCGCCAGCAGCTTGGCCGGACGGGAGGGCCAAAATGAGCAGTTCTTC
CASSLAGREGQNEQFF
>TRBJ2-7|-|TRBV29-1|-
TGCAGCGTTGCTCGGGACATTACATACGAGCAGTACTTC
CSVARDITYEQYF
>TRBJ2-3|-|TRBV10-2|TRBD2
TGCGCCGGCAGCCCCTTAGGACTAGCGGGAGGGGATACGCAGTATTTT
CAGSPLGLAGGDTQYF
>TRBJ2-7|-|TRBV6-1|-
TGTGCCAGCGGGGGACTGGGGCCCTCCTACGAGCAGTACTTC
CASGGLGPSYEQYF
>TRBJ1-2|few|TRBV29-1|-
TGCAGCGTCTTGGACAGCTCTAACTATGGCTACACCTTC
CSVLDSSNYGYTF
>TRBJ1-2|-|TRBV7-2|TRBD1
TGTGCCAGCAGCCCCCGACAGGGTAATGGCTACACCTTC
CASSPRQGNGYTF
>TRBJ1-2|-|TRBV5-6|-
TGTGCCAGCAGCCTCATCGGGTTCAAAGTACGTGGCTACACCTTC
CASSLIGFKVRGYTF
>TRBJ1-5|-|TRBV30|-
TGTGCCTGGACCCTCCAATGGCAGCTATACAATCAGCCCCAGCATTTT
CAWTLQWQLYNQPQHF
>TRBJ2-7|-|TRBV20-1|-
TGCAGTGCATCGACCGGGACTTCCACCCCATACGAGCAGTACTTC
CSASTGTSTPYEQYF
>TRBJ2-3|few|TRBV5-1|TRBD2
TGCGCCAGCAGCTTGGGTCCTAGCGGGGGCCGTGCGCAGTATTTT
CASSLGPSGGRAQYF
>TRBJ2-7|-|TRBV19|-
TGTGCCAGGAGTAAACCGGGATCCTACGAGCAGTACTTC
CARSKPGSYEQYF
>TRBJ2-7|few|TRBV5-1|-
TGCGCCAGCAGCTTGGACAATGACAGGCGGGTTTACGAGCAGTACTTC
CASSLDNDRRVYEQYF
>TRBJ1-5|-|TRBV6-5|TRBD1
TGTGCCAGCAGTTACCCGACAGGGCCTTTTGGGAGCAATCAGCCCCAGCATTTT
CASSYPTGPFGSNQPQHF
>TRBJ1-5|-|TRBV4-1|-
TGCGCCAGCAGCCAAGTCTCTACAGGCAATCAGCCCCAGCATTTT
CASSQVSTGNQPQHF
>TRBJ2-3|few|TRBV20-1|-
TGCAGTGCTAGAGAATCGGAAAATACGCAGTATTTT
CSARESENTQYF
>TRBJ2-1|-|TRBV20-1|TRBD1
TGCAGTGCTAGAGACAGACAGGGGTCCTACAATGAGCAGTTCTTC
CSARDRQGSYNEQFF
>TRBJ2-7|few|TRBV6-5|TRBD2
TGTGCCAGCAGTACCCCGACTAGCGGGAGCTACGAGCAGTACTTC
CASSTPTSGSYEQYF
>TRBJ1-1|-|TRBV3-1|-
TGTGCCAGCAGCCAAGATCTGACAGGTGAAGCTTTCTTC
CASSQDLTGEAFF
>TRBJ1-5|-|TRBV12-3/TRBV12-4|-
TGTGCCAGCAGGTTGGCCCTGGATAGCAATCAGCCCCAGCATTTT
CASRLALDSNQPQHF
>TRBJ2-1|-|TRBV27|-
TGTGCCAGCAGTTTAACCTCCCGGGGGGCGCTTAAGTTCTTC
CASSLTSRGALKFF
>TRBJ2-7|-|TRBV7-9|-
TGTGCCAGCAGCCGAGACCAGTACGAGCAGTACTTC
CASSRDQYEQYF
>TRBJ2-3|few|TRBV12-3/TRBV12-4|-
TGTGCCAGCAGTTGGATGGCGGGATCTGATACGCAGTATTTT
CASSWMAGSDTQYF
>TRBJ1-1|-|TRBV6-5|-
TGTGCCAGCAGTTGGGGGGACGACACTGAAGCTTTCTTT
CASSWGDDTEAFF
>TRBJ1-1|-|TRBV7-9|-
TGTGCCAGCAGCTTACGAAGGGGACGTACTGAAGCTTTCTTT
CASSLRRGRTEAFF
>TRBJ2-4|-|TRBV6-5|-
TGTGCCAGCAGTTACTCGGTGTTAGGGCGGCAGTACTTC
CASSYSVLGRQYF
>TRBJ2-3|-|TRBV5-1|-
TGCGCCAGCAGCTCCGCGGGGAGAGGGACTCTTAAAACAGATACGCAGTATTTT
CASSSAGRGTLKTDTQYF
>TRBJ1-4|-|TRBV20-1|-
TGCAGTGCTAGAGTTGACTCCGCAAAACTGTTTTTT
CSARVDSAKLFF
>TRBJ2-1|-|TRBV3-1|TRBD1
TGTGCCAGCAGCCAGGAACCCGGGACAGGGTTCTACAATGAGCAGTTCTTC
CASSQEPGTGFYNEQFF